What follows are 2 T cell receptor beta chains derived from one specimen sequenced in a study of blood T cell repertoires in COVID-19. Produced via immunoSEQ multiplex PCR; TCRdb's table is partial and in-frame only. Among over 150,000 clones listed, 85% to 90% were seen once. Sample: peripheral blood. All receptors derive from a man in his fifties who had recovered from COVID-19.

This chain joins TRBV6-2 or TRBV6-3 and TRBJ2-7, with D possibly being TRBD1 (8 bases). This CDR3 has 14 residues. Germline loops: CDR1 MNHEY, CDR2 SVGEGT. Trimming stripped 2 bases from V and 4 bases from J, with 12 bases between. In nucleotides, the CDR3 is TGTGCCAGCAGTTACGACAGGGGAGGGTACGAGCAGTACTTC. It is translated as CASSYDRGGYEQYF.

The chain employs TRBV9 and TRBJ1-1; D is unresolved. Germline V CDR1 and CDR2: SGDLS, YYNGEE. There are 13 residues in the CDR3. V was trimmed by 4 bases and J by 5 bases, leaving 12 bases between them. The CDR3, as DNA: TGTGCCAGCAGCCCAGTCTCGAGGACTGAAGCTTTCTTT. It yields the protein CASSPVSRTEAFF.